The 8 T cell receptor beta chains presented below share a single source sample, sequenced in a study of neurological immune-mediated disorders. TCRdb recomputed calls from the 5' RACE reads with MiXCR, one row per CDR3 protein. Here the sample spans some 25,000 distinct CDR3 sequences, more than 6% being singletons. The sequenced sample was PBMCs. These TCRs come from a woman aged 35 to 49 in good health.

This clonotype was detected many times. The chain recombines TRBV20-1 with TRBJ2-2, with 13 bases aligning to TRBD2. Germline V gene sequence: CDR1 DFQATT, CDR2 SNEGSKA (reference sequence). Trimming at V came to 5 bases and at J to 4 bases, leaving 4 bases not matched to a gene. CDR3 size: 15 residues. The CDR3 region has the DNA TGCAGTGCTCGGGGACTAGCGGGACCCACCGGGGAGCTGTTTTTT. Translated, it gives CSARGLAGPTGELFF.

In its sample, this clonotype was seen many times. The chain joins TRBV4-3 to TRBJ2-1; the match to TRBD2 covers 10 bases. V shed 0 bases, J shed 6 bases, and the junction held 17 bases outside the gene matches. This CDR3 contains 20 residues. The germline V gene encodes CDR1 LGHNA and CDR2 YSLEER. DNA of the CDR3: TGCGCCAGCAGCCAAGAACGCCCAGCGGGAGGGCCATTAGGGGGCAATGAGCAGTTCTTC. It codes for CASSQERPAGGPLGGNEQFF.

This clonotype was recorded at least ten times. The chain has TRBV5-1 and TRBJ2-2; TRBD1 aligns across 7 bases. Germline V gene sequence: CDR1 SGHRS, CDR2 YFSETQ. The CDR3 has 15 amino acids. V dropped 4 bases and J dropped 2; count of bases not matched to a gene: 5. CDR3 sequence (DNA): TGCGCCAGCAGCAAGGGACAGAGTAACACCGGGGAGCTGTTTTTT. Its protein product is CASSKGQSNTGELFF.

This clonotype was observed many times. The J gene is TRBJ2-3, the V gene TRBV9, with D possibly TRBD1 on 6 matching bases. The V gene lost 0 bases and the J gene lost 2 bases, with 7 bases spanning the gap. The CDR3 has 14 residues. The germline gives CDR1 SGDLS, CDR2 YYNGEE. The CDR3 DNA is TGTGCCAGCAGCGTAGAGGGGGACACAGATACGCAGTATTTT. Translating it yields CASSVEGDTDTQYF.

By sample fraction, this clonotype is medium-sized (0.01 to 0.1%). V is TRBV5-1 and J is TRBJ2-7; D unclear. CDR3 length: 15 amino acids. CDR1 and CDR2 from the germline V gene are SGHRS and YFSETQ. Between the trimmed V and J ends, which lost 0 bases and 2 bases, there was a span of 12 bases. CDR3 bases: TGCGCCAGCAGCTTGGAACCCAACCCAACCTACGAGCAGTACTTC. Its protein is CASSLEPNPTYEQYF.

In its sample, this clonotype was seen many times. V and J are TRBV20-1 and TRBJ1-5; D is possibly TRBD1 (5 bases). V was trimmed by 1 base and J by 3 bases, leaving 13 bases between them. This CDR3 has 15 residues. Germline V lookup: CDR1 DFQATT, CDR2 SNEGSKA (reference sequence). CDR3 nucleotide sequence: TGCAGTGCTAGAGGAGTGTGGGGCGACAATCAGCCCCAGCATTTT. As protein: CSARGVWGDNQPQHF.

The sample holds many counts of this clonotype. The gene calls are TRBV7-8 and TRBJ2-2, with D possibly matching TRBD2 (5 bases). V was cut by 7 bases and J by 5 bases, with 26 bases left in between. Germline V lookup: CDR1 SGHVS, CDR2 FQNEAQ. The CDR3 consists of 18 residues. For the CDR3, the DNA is TGTGCCAGCACGCCGGCTCGGGCGGGTATTACACGTACCGGGGAGCTGTTTTTT. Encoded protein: CASTPARAGITRTGELFF.

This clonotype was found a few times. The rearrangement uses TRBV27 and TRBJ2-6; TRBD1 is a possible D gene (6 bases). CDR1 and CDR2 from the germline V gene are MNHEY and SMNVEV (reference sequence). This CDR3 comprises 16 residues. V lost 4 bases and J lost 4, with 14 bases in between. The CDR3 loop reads CASSSQRGSGANVLTF. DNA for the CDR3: TGTGCCAGCAGTTCCCAAAGGGGGAGCGGGGCCAACGTCCTGACTTTC.